A selection of T cell receptor beta chains follows, all from one sample in a study of shared clonotypes between healthy human individuals. Profiled with immunoSEQ multiplex PCR; TCRdb holds only in-frame clones, not every one. Of over 2 million clones listed, 90% to 95% are singletons. Source material: naive CD4+ T cells sorted from blood. These receptors were collected from a man between 18 and 35 years old in good health. Each CDR3 is given with its conserved first and last residue. Fields, in order: D gene, J gene, clone size, V gene, CDR3 protein, CDR3 DNA. D genes are given only for firm matches. Size tells how often a clone was seen (once, few, many) or the class of an expanded clone, and some rows leave it out.

NA | TRBJ1-1 | NA | TRBV19 | CASSIATENTEAFF | TGTGCCAGTAGTATAGCAACGGAGAACACTGAAGCTTTCTTT
NA | TRBJ2-5 | once | TRBV5-1 | CASRASGAGRETQYF | TGCGCCAGCCGTGCCTCGGGGGCCGGGCGGGAGACCCAGTACTTC
TRBD1 | TRBJ1-6 | few | TRBV25-1 | CASSDPGQGISPLHF | TGTGCCAGCAGTGACCCGGGACAGGGGATTTCACCCCTCCACTTT
NA | TRBJ1-2 | NA | TRBV30 | CACLETGSGGYTF | TGTGCCTGTCTAGAAACAGGGAGCGGGGGCTACACCTTC
TRBD1 | TRBJ1-2 | NA | TRBV7-9 | CASSPGGGIYYGYTF | TGTGCCAGCAGCCCAGGGGGCGGAATTTACTATGGCTACACCTTC
NA | TRBJ1-2 | NA | TRBV6-5 | CASSSGPGQYGYTF | TGTGCCAGCAGTTCCGGGCCAGGGCAATATGGCTACACCTTC
TRBD2 | TRBJ2-3 | NA | TRBV27 | CASSSRGLAIPTDTQYF | TGTGCCAGCAGTTCTCGGGGACTAGCGATCCCCACAGATACGCAGTATTTT
NA | TRBJ1-2 | NA | TRBV27 | CASNPGPWGGYTF | TGTGCCAGTAACCCGGGTCCCTGGGGGGGCTACACCTTC
TRBD2 | TRBJ2-3 | once | TRBV2 | CASSEGLASTDTQYF | TGTGCCAGCAGTGAGGGACTAGCGAGCACAGATACGCAGTATTTT
TRBD2 | TRBJ2-5 | NA | TRBV5-1 | CASSSWGDYGQETQYF | TGCGCCAGCAGCTCCTGGGGGGACTACGGGCAAGAGACCCAGTACTTC
NA | TRBJ2-7 | NA | TRBV6-1 | CASSEAPIVYEQYF | TGTGCCAGCAGTGAAGCCCCCATCGTCTACGAGCAGTACTTC
NA | TRBJ1-6 | NA | TRBV9 | CASSEGLRNSPLHF | TGTGCCAGCAGCGAGGGACTGAGAAATTCACCCCTCCACTTT
NA | TRBJ1-5 | NA | TRBV4-2 | CASSSATETHQPQHF | TGTGCCAGCAGCTCAGCTACGGAGACCCATCAGCCCCAGCATTTT
NA | TRBJ2-2 | NA | TRBV2 | CASSGRSFNTGELFF | TGTGCCAGCAGTGGGCGCAGTTTCAACACCGGGGAGCTGTTTTTT
NA | TRBJ1-4 | NA | TRBV30 | CAWSERSGTTGGKLFF | TGTGCCTGGAGCGAAAGGTCCGGGACCACGGGAGGAAAACTGTTTTTT
NA | TRBJ1-5 | NA | TRBV4-1 | CASSQEGGQGNQPQHF | TGCGCCAGCAGCCAAGAAGGGGGGCAGGGGAATCAGCCCCAGCATTTT
NA | TRBJ2-1 | NA | TRBV7-2 | CASSLVGGSIYNEQFF | TGTGCCAGCAGCTTAGTTGGCGGATCTATCTACAATGAGCAGTTCTTC
TRBD2 | TRBJ2-1 | NA | TRBV5-1 | CASSLERGSGTYNEQFF | TGCGCCAGCAGCTTGGAGAGGGGTAGCGGGACCTACAATGAGCAGTTCTTC
NA | TRBJ2-3 | NA | TRBV19 | CASNSGLGTDTQYF | TGTGCCAGTAACAGCGGGTTGGGCACAGATACGCAGTATTTT
NA | TRBJ1-2 | NA | TRBV30 | CAWSFSNRGHYGYTF | TGTGCCTGGAGTTTTTCCAATAGGGGCCACTATGGCTACACCTTC
TRBD2 | TRBJ2-1 | NA | TRBV10-3 | CAIDDSGGADEQFF | TGTGCCATCGATGATAGCGGGGGGGCGGATGAGCAGTTCTTC
TRBD2 | TRBJ2-3 | once | TRBV7-9 | CASSPSGSLTDTQYF | TGTGCCAGCAGCCCCAGCGGGAGTCTGACAGATACGCAGTATTTT
NA | TRBJ1-2 | NA | TRBV20-1 | CSASGNYGYTF | TGCAGTGCCTCCGGTAACTATGGCTACACCTTC
NA | TRBJ1-1 | NA | TRBV10-3 | CAIRATEQNTEAFF | TGTGCCATCAGGGCTACGGAGCAGAACACTGAAGCTTTCTTT
TRBD1 | TRBJ1-6 | once | TRBV9 | CASSADRDPNSPLHF | TGTGCCAGCAGCGCCGACAGGGACCCCAATTCACCCCTCCACTTT
NA | TRBJ1-1 | NA | TRBV5-1 | CASSLSGDSEAFF | TGCGCCAGCAGCTTGTCGGGCGATTCTGAAGCTTTCTTT